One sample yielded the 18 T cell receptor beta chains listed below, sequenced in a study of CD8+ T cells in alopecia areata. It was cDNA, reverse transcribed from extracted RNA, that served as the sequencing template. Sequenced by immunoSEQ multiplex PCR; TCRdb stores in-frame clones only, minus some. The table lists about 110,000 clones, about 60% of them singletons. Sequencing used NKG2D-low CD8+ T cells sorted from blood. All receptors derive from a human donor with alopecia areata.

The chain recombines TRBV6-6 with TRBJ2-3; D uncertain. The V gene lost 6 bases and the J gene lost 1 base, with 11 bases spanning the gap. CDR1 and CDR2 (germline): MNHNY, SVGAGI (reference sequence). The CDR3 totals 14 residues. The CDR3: CASSLTVRTDTQYF. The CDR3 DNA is TGTGCCAGCAGCCTTACTGTCCGCACAGATACGCAGTATTTT.

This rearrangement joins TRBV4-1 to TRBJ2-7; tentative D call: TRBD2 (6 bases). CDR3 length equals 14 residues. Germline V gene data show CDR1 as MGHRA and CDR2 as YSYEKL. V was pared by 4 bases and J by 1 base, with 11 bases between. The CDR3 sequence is CASSRPSASYEQYF. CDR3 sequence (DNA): TGCGCCAGCAGCCGGCCTAGCGCTTCCTACGAGCAGTACTTC.

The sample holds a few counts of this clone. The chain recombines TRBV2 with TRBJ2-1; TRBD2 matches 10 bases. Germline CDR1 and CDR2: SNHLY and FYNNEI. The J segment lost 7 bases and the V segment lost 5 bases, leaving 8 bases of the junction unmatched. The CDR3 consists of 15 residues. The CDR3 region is CASSISGRAKNEQFF. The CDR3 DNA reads TGTGCCAGCAGTATCAGCGGGAGGGCGAAAAATGAGCAGTTCTTC.

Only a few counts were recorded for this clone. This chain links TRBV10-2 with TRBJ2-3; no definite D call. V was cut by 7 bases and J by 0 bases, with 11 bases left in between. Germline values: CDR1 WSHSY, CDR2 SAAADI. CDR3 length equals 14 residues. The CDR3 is CASIMDQSTDTQYF. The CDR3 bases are TGCGCCAGCATAATGGATCAGAGCACAGATACGCAGTATTTT.

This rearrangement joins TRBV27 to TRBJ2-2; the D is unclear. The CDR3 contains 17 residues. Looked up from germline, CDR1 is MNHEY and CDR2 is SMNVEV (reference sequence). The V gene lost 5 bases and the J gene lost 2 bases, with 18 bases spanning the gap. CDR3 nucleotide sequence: TGTGCCAGCAGTCAACCTTGGGCTGGGGAAAACACCGGGGAGCTGTTTTTT. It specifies CASSQPWAGENTGELFF.

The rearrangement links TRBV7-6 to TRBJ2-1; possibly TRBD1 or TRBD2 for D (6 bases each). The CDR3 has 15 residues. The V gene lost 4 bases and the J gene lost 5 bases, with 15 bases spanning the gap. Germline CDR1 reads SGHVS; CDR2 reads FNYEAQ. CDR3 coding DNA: TGTGCCAGCAGCTACACCGGGGGCGCCCACAATGAGCAGTTCTTC. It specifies CASSYTGGAHNEQFF.

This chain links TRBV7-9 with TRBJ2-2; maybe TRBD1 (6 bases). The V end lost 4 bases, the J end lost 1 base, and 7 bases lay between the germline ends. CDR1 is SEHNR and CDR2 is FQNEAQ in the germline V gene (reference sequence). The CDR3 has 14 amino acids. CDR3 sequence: CASSSQGNTGELFF. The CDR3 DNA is TGTGCCAGCAGCTCACAGGGGAACACCGGGGAGCTGTTTTTT.

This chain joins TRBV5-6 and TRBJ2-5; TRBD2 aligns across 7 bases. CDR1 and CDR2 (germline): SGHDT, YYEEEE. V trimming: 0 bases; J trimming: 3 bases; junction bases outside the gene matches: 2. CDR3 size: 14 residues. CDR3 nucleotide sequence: TGTGCCAGCAGCTTGGGTGGGACTAAAGAGACCCAGTACTTC. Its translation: CASSLGGTKETQYF.

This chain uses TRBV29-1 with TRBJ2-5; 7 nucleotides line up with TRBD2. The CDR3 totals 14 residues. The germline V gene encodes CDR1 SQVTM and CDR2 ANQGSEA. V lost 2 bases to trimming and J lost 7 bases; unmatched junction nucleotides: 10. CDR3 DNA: TGCAGCGTTGAATCGTGGGAGGGCCGGCGGACCCAGTACTTC. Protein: CSVESWEGRRTQYF. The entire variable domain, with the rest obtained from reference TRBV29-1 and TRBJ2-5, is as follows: SAVISQKPSRDICQRGTSLTIQCQVDSQVTMMFWYRQQPGQSLTLIATANQGSEATYESGFVIDKFPISRPNLTFSTLTVSNMSPEDSSIYLCSVESWEGRRTQYFGPGTRLLVL.

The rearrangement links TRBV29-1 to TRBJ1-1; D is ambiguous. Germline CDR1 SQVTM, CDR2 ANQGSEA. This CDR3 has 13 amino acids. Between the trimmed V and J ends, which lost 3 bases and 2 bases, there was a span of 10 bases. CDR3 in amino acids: CSVESTENTEAFF. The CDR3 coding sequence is TGCAGCGTTGAGAGTACAGAAAACACTGAAGCTTTCTTT. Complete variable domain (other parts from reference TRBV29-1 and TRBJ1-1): SAVISQKPSRDICQRGTSLTIQCQVDSQVTMMFWYRQQPGQSLTLIATANQGSEATYESGFVIDKFPISRPNLTFSTLTVSNMSPEDSSIYLCSVESTENTEAFFGQGTRLTVV.

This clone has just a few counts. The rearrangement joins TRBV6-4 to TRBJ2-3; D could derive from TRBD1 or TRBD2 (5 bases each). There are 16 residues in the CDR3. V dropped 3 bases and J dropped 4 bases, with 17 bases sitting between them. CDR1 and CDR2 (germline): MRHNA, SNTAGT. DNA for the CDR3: TGTGCCAGCAGTGATCGAGGGCTCGAGGGACCAGATACGCAGTATTTT. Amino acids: CASSDRGLEGPDTQYF.

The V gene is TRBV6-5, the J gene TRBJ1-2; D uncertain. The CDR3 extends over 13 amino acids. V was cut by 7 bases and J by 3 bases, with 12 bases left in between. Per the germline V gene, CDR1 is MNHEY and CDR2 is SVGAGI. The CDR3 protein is CASTTSPYYGYTF. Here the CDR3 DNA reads TGTGCCAGCACAACAAGCCCCTACTATGGCTACACCTTC.

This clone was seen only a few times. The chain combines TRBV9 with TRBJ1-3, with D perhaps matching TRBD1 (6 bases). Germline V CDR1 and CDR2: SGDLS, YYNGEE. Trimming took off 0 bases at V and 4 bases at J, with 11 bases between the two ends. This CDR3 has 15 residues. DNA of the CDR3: TGTGCCAGCAGCGTAGGGGGGCGAGGAGGAAACACCATATATTTT. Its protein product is CASSVGGRGGNTIYF.

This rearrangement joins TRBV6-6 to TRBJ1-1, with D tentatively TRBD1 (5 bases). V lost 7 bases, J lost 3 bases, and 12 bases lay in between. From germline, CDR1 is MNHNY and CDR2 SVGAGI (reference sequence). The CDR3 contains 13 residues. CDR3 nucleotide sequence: TGTGCCAGCAAGGTTGGGGGGGACACTGAAGCTTTCTTT. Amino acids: CASKVGGDTEAFF.

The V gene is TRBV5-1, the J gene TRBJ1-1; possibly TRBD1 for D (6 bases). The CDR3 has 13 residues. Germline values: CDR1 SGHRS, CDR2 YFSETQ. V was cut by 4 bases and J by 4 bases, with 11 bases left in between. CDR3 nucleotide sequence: TGCGCCAGCAGCCAAGCGACAGGCACTGAAGCTTTCTTT. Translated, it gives CASSQATGTEAFF. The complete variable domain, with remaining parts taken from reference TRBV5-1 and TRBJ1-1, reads KAGVTQTPRYLIKTRGQQVTLSCSPISGHRSVSWYQQTPGQGLQFLFEYFSETQRNKGNFPGRFSGRQFSNSRSEMNVSTLELGDSALYLCASSQATGTEAFFGQGTRLTVV.

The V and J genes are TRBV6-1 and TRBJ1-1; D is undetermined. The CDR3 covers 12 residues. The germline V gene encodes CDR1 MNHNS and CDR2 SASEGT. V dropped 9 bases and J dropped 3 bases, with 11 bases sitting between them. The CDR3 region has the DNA TGTGCCAGTTTTGGGGTTTACACTGAAGCTTTCTTT. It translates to CASFGVYTEAFF.

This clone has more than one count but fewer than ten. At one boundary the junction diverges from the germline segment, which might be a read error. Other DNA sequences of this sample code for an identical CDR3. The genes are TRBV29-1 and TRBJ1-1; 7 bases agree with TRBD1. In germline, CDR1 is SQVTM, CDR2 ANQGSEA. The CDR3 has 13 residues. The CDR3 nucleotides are TGCAGCGCTGAACAGGGGCCGGGCACTGAAGCTTTCTTT. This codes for CSAEQGPGTEAFF.

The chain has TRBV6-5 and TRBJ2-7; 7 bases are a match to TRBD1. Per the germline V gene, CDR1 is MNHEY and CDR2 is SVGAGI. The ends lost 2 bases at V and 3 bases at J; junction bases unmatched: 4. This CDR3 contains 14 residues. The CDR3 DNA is TGTGCCAGCAGTTACGGGGACAGCGGCTACGAGCAGTACTTC. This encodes CASSYGDSGYEQYF.